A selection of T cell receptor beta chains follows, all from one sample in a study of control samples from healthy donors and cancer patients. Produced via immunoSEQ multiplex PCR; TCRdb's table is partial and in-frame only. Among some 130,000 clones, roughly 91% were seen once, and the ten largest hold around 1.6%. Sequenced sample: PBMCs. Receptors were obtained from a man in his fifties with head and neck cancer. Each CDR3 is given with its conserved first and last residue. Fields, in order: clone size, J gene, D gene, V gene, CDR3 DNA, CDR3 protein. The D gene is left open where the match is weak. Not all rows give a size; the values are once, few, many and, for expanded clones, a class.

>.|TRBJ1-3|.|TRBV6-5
TGTGCCAGCAGAATTATTACAGGGCCTGGAAACACCATATATTTT
CASRIITGPGNTIYF
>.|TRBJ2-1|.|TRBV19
TGTGCCAGTAGTCCTGCGGTCCCGAGCTCCTACAATGAGCAGTTCTTC
CASSPAVPSSYNEQFF
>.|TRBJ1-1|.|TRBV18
TGTGCCAGCTCAACGGGGGGGAACACTGAAGCTTTCTTT
CASSTGGNTEAFF
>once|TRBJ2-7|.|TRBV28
TGTGCCAGCAGCAGACGAGTGCAGGGAACCCTGGTGCAGTACTTC
CASSRRVQGTLVQYF
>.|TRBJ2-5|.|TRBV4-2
TGTGCCAGCAGTCTGGGCGGGCTTCAAGAGACCCAGTACTTC
CASSLGGLQETQYF
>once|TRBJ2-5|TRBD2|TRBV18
TGTGCCAGCTCACCATCAGGACTAGCGGGGGAGACCCAGTACTTC
CASSPSGLAGETQYF
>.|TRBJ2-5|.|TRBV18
TGTGCCAGCTCACCACCGTTCGAGACCCAGTACTTC
CASSPPFETQYF
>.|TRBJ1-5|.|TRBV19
TGTGCCAGTCGCGATTTCGGACAGAGCAATCAGCCCCAGCATTTT
CASRDFGQSNQPQHF
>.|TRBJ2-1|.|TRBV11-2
TGTGCCAGCAGCTTAGTCCGGTACGTCTCGGGGAAGCCCGTAGATGAGCAGTTCTTC
CASSLVRYVSGKPVDEQFF
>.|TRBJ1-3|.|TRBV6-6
TGTGCCAGCAGTTACAAGGGGGGCCCTATCGGAAACACCATATATTTT
CASSYKGGPIGNTIYF
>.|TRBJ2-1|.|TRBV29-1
TGCAGCGTCTGGGACCTAGGGGTTTACAATGAGCAGTTCTTC
CSVWDLGVYNEQFF